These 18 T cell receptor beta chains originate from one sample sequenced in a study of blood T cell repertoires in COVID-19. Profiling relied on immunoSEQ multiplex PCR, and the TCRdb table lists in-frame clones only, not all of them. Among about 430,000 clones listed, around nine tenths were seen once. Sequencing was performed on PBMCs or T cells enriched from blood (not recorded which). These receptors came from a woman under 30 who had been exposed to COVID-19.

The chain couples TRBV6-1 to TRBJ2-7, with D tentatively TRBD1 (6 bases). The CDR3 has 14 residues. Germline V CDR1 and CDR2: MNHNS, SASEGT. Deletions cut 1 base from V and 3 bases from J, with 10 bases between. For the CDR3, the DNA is TGTGCCAGCAGTGAAGGGACAGAAAGCTACGAGCAGTACTTC. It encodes CASSEGTESYEQYF.

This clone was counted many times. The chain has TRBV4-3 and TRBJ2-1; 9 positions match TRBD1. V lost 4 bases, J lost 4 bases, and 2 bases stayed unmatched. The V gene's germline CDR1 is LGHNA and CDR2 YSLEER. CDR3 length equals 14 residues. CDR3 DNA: TGCGCCAGCAGCCTCGGGACAGGGTACAATGAGCAGTTCTTC. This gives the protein CASSLGTGYNEQFF.

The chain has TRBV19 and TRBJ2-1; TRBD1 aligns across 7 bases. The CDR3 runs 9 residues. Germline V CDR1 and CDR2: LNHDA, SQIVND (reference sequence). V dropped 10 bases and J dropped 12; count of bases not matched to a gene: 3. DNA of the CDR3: TGTGCCATGGGACAGAGGCAGTTCTTC. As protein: CAMGQRQFF. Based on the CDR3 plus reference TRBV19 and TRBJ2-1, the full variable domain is DGGITQSPKYLFRKEGQNVTLSCEQNLNHDAMYWYRQDPGQGLRLIYYSQIVNDFQKGDIAEGYSVSREKKESFPLTVTSAQKNPTAFYLCAMGQRQFFGPGTRLTVL.

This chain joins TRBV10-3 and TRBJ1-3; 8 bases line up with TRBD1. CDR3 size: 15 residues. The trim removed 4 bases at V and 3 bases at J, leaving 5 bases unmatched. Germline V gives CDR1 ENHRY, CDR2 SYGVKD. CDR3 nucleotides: TGTGCCATCAGTGGGCAGGGGGCAATTGGAAACACCATATATTTT. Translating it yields CAISGQGAIGNTIYF.

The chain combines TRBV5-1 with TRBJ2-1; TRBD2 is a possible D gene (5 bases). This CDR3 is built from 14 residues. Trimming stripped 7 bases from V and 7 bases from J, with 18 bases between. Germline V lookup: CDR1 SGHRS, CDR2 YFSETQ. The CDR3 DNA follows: TGCGCCAGCTTTAGAACTAGTCCGGGTAATGAGCAGTTCTTC. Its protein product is CASFRTSPGNEQFF. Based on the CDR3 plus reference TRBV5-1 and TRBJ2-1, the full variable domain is KAGVTQTPRYLIKTRGQQVTLSCSPISGHRSVSWYQQTPGQGLQFLFEYFSETQRNKGNFPGRFSGRQFSNSRSEMNVSTLELGDSALYLCASFRTSPGNEQFFGPGTRLTVL.

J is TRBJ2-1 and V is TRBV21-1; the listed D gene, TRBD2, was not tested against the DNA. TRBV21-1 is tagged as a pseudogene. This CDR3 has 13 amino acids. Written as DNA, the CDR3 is TGTGCCAGCAGCAGACTAGCGTACAATGAGCAGTTCTTC. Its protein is CASSRLAYNEQFF.

The CDR3 spells CASGGLGNTIYF. The CDR3 coding sequence is TGTGCCAGCGGGGGACTCGGAAACACCATATATTTT. V is TRBV27 and J is TRBJ1-3; D may be TRBD1 (5 bases). Trimming cost V 8 bases and J 4 bases, with 9 bases left between them. The V gene's germline CDR1 is MNHEY and CDR2 SMNVEV (reference sequence). The CDR3 runs 12 residues.

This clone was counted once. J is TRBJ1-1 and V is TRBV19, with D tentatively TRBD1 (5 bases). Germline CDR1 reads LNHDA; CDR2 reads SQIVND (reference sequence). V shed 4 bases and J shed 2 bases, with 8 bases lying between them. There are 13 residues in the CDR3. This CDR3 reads CASSTGLNTEAFF. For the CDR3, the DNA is TGTGCCAGTAGTACAGGGCTAAACACTGAAGCTTTCTTT.

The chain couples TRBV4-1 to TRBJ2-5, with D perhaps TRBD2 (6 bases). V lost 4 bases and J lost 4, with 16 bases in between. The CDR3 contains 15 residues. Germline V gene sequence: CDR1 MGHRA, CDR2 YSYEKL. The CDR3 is CASSPEGGGPETQYF. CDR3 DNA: TGCGCCAGCAGCCCCGAGGGAGGTGGACCAGAGACCCAGTACTTC.

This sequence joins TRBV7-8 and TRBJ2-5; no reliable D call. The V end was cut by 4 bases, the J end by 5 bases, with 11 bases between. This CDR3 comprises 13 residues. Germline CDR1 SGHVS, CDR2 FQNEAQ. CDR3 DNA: TGTGCCAGCAGCTACCGACTGGCCGAGACCCAGTACTTC. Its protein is CASSYRLAETQYF.

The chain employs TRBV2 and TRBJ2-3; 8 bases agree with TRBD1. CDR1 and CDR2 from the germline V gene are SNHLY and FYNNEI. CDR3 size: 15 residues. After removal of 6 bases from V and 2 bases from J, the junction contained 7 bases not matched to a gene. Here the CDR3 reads CASRPRQGITDTQYF. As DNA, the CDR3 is TGTGCCAGCAGGCCCCGACAGGGGATCACAGATACGCAGTATTTT.

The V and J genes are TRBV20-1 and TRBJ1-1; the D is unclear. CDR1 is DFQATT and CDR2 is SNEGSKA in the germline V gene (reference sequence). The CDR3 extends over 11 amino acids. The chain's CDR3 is CTAGVNTEAFF. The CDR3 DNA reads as TGCACCGCCGGGGTAAACACTGAAGCTTTCTTT.

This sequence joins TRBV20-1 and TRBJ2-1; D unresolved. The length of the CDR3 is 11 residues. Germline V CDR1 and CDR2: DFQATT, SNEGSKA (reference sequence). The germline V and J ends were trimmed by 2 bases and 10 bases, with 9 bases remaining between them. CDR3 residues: CSARLVNEQFF. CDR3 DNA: TGCAGTGCTAGATTAGTCAACGAGCAGTTCTTC.

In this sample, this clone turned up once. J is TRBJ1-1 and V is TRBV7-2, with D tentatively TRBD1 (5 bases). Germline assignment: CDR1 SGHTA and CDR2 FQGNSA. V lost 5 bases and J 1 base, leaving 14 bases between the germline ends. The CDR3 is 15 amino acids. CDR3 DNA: TGTGCCAGCAGCATCAAGGGGTTTCGGAACACTGAAGCTTTCTTT. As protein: CASSIKGFRNTEAFF.

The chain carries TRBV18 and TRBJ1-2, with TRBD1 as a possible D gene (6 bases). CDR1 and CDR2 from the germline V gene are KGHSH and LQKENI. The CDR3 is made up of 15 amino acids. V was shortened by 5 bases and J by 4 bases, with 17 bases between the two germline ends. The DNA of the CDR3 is TGTGCCAGCTCAGTCGGCGGGGGGCCTGGCTATGGCTACACCTTC. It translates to CASSVGGGPGYGYTF.

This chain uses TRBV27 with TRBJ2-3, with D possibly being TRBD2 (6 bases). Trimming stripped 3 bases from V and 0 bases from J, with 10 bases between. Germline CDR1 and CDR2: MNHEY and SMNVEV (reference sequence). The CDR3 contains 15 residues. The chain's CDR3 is CASSLIAASTDTQYF. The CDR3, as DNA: TGTGCCAGCAGTTTGATAGCGGCTAGCACAGATACGCAGTATTTT.

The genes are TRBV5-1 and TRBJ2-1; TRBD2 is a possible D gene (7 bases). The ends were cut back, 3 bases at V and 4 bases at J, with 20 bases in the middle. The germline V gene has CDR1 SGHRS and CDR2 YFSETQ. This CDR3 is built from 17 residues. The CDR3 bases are TGCGCCAGCAGCTCCGAGAGCGGGGCGGGGGCTTACAATGAGCAGTTCTTC. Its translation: CASSSESGAGAYNEQFF.

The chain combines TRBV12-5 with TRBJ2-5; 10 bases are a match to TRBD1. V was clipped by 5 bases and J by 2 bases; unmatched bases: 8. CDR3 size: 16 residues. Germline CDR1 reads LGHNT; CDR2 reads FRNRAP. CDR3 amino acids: CASGPGTGVPQETQYF. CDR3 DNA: TGTGCTAGTGGTCCCGGGACAGGGGTACCTCAAGAGACCCAGTACTTC.